This is a list of T cell receptor beta chains from one sample in a study of OX40 agonist ivuxolimab in advanced cancers. Only in-frame clones appear in the TCRdb table, and some are missing; sequencing was by immunoSEQ multiplex PCR. The repertoire holds more than 65,000 clones, with 80% to 90% as singletons. The sequenced sample was CD4+ or CD8+ T cells sorted from blood, obtained in a trial of the OX40 agonist ivuxolimab. These receptors all come from an adult with an advanced solid tumor such as melanoma, head and neck, liver or kidney cancer. The CDR3 runs from the conserved cysteine through the conserved F or W. The D gene is left open where the match is weak. Only part of the rows carry a size: once, few, many, or a class if the clone is expanded.

CDR3 | DNA | V | D | J | length | size
CASSIVGRENTEAFF | TGTGCCAGTAGTATAGTCGGCAGAGAGAACACTGAAGCTTTCTTT | TRBV19 | . | TRBJ1-1 | 15 | .
CASSKSSDTQYF | TGTGCCAGCAGCAAGTCCTCAGATACGCAGTATTTT | TRBV9 | . | TRBJ2-3 | 12 | .
CASSRDAAPLEQYF | TGTGCCAGCTCACGAGATGCAGCGCCTCTCGAGCAGTACTTC | TRBV18 | . | TRBJ2-7 | 14 | .
CSANSGGARETQYF | TGCAGCGCCAACAGCGGGGGGGCTCGAGAGACCCAGTACTTC | TRBV29-1 | TRBD2 | TRBJ2-5 | 14 | .
CASSPPQGFTEAFF | TGTGCCAGCTCACCACCGCAGGGATTCACTGAAGCTTTCTTT | TRBV18 | . | TRBJ1-1 | 14 | .
CASSMPQGQWSTDTQYF | TGTGCCAGTAGTATGCCTCAAGGGCAGTGGAGCACAGATACGCAGTATTTT | TRBV19 | . | TRBJ2-3 | 17 | .
CASSQDFREYGYTF | TGCGCCAGCAGCCAAGATTTTAGGGAATATGGCTACACCTTC | TRBV4-3 | . | TRBJ1-2 | 14 | .
CASSLILAGGQETQYF | TGTGCCAGCAGCTTAATACTAGCGGGGGGGCAAGAGACCCAGTACTTC | TRBV7-8 | TRBD2 | TRBJ2-5 | 16 | once
CASSIGPGSLNEQFF | TGTGCCAGTAGTATTGGGCCAGGGAGCTTAAATGAGCAGTTCTTC | TRBV19 | . | TRBJ2-1 | 15 | .
CASSPATWNTEAFF | TGTGCCAGCTCACCAGCGACGTGGAACACTGAAGCTTTCTTT | TRBV18 | . | TRBJ1-1 | 14 | .
CASQFDRGLTEAFF | TGTGCCAGCCAATTCGACAGGGGGCTCACTGAAGCTTTCTTT | TRBV5-4 | TRBD1 | TRBJ1-1 | 14 | .
CASSYSPFSGFGYTF | TGTGCCAGCAGTTACTCCCCCTTCTCAGGGTTTGGCTACACCTTC | TRBV6-5 | . | TRBJ1-2 | 15 | .
CASSLGLGAPATQYF | TGTGCCAGCAGCTTAGGTTTGGGGGCCCCAGCGACCCAGTACTTC | TRBV7-3 | . | TRBJ2-5 | 15 | .
CSVEPSLGTGELFF | TGCAGCGTTGAGCCCTCTTTAGGCACCGGGGAGCTGTTTTTT | TRBV29-1 | . | TRBJ2-2 | 14 | .
CASRLWTSGGYNEQFF | TGTGCCAGCAGACTATGGACTAGCGGGGGGTACAATGAGCAGTTCTTC | TRBV27 | TRBD2 | TRBJ2-1 | 16 | .
CASSSLPVRTDTQYF | TGTGCCAGCAGCTCCCTCCCCGTCCGCACAGATACGCAGTATTTT | TRBV5-6 | . | TRBJ2-3 | 15 | .
CASSQDSGNTEAFF | TGCGCCAGCAGCCAAGACAGTGGGAACACTGAAGCTTTCTTT | TRBV5-1 | . | TRBJ1-1 | 14 | .
CASSLLNEQFF | TGTGCCAGCAGCTTGTTAAATGAGCAGTTCTTC | TRBV5-4 | . | TRBJ2-1 | 11 | .
CASSSQGGIGKSPLHF | TGTGCCAGCAGCTCCCAAGGAGGGATTGGGAAATCACCCCTCCACTTT | TRBV7-6 | . | TRBJ1-6 | 16 | .
CASSPRDGDYGYTF | TGTGCCAGCTCACCCCGGGACGGGGACTATGGCTACACCTTC | TRBV18 | . | TRBJ1-2 | 14 | .
CASSFRGTNSPLHF | TGTGCCAGCAGCTTCCGGGGGACTAATTCACCCCTCCACTTT | TRBV7-2 | . | TRBJ1-6 | 14 | .
CASTLGTGARNQPQHF | TGTGCCAGCACCCTGGGGACAGGGGCTCGCAATCAGCCCCAGCATTTT | TRBV5-6 | TRBD1 | TRBJ1-5 | 16 | .
CSASLELTPFF | TGCAGTGCTAGTTTGGAACTTACCCCGTTCTTC | TRBV20-1 | . | TRBJ2-1 | 11 | .
CASSILGLASYNEQFF | TGCGCCAGCAGCATCCTGGGACTAGCTTCCTACAATGAGCAGTTCTTC | TRBV5-1 | TRBD2 | TRBJ2-1 | 16 | .
CASRGIGQYYGYTF | TGTGCCAGCAGGGGGATCGGACAGTACTATGGCTACACCTTC | TRBV6-6 | . | TRBJ1-2 | 14 | .
CAISRQGNTEAFF | TGTGCCATCAGTCGACAGGGCAACACTGAAGCTTTCTTT | TRBV10-3 | TRBD1 | TRBJ1-1 | 13 | .
CASSAGQDTGELFF | TGTGCCAGCAGCGCTGGACAGGACACCGGGGAGCTGTTTTTT | TRBV5-4 | TRBD1 | TRBJ2-2 | 14 | .
CASSSGTGVPTNEKLFF | TGTGCCAGTAGCAGCGGAACAGGGGTGCCAACTAATGAAAAACTGTTTTTT | TRBV19 | TRBD1 | TRBJ1-4 | 17 | few
CASSMGQHTGELFF | TGTGCCAGCAGCATGGGACAGCACACCGGGGAGCTGTTTTTT | TRBV11-2 | TRBD1 | TRBJ2-2 | 14 | .
CASSQDFQLAGREQYF | TGCGCCAGCAGCCAAGATTTCCAACTAGCGGGGAGGGAGCAGTACTTC | TRBV4-1 | TRBD2 | TRBJ2-7 | 16 | few
CASSSSWVANYGYTF | TGTGCCAGCAGTAGCTCCTGGGTGGCTAACTATGGCTACACCTTC | TRBV6-5 | . | TRBJ1-2 | 15 | .
CASSHNIGTAQETQYF | TGCGCCAGCAGCCATAACATCGGGACAGCACAAGAGACCCAGTACTTC | TRBV5-1 | TRBD1 | TRBJ2-5 | 16 | .
CASSPTSGGRETQYF | TGTGCCAGCAGCCCGACTAGCGGGGGGCGGGAGACCCAGTACTTC | TRBV5-4 | TRBD2 | TRBJ2-5 | 15 | .
CASSPITGAETQYF | TGCGCCAGCAGCCCAATTACAGGGGCAGAGACCCAGTACTTC | TRBV5-1 | TRBD1 | TRBJ2-5 | 14 | .
CASRQGTSEQETQYF | TGTGCCAGCAGACAAGGGACTAGCGAACAAGAGACCCAGTACTTC | TRBV4-2 | TRBD2 | TRBJ2-5 | 15 | .
CASKKQGTDTQYF | TGTGCCAGCAAAAAACAGGGGACAGATACGCAGTATTTT | TRBV2 | TRBD1 | TRBJ2-3 | 13 | few
CASSLGDRGRSYEQYF | TGTGCCAGCAGCTTGGGGGACAGGGGGCGCTCCTACGAGCAGTACTTC | TRBV5-5 | TRBD1 | TRBJ2-7 | 16 | .
CASSMSPLGANVLTF | TGTGCCAGTAGTATGAGTCCGCTTGGGGCCAACGTCCTGACTTTC | TRBV19 | . | TRBJ2-6 | 15 | .
CASSLIIHRGGYGYTF | TGTGCCAGCAGCTTGATAATTCACAGGGGGGGTTATGGCTACACCTTC | TRBV7-2 | TRBD1 | TRBJ1-2 | 16 | .
CASSLAGAIDIQYF | TGTGCCAGCAGCTTAGCAGGGGCCATCGACATTCAGTACTTC | TRBV7-2 | . | TRBJ2-4 | 14 | .